The sequence of this T cell receptor (beta chain) was determined in a study of tumor and adjacent non-tumor tissue in lung cancer. Study-level background: The patients, 10 men and about five women, were 31 to 76 with stage I to III disease. Around 4.4 million productive TCRbeta reads were obtained per sample on average. Regarding the study as a whole: TCR diversity was significantly greater in tumor than normal lung tissue.

A modified ARM-PCR protocol with three rounds of nested PCR amplified TCRbeta. In TCRdb, the multiplex PCR reads were re-called with MiXCR into one record per CDR3 protein. This table has about 50,000 distinct CDR3 sequences, just under 75% appearing once. Regarding this clonotype: Its antigen is unknown. This may come from a read error, since a much larger clone is one base off.

The CDR3 sequence is 15 residues long. Germline V lookup: CDR1 DFQATT, CDR2 SNEGSKA (reference sequence). RNA was extracted from bulk tissue without any cell sorting. This non-tumor lung sample came from over 3 cm beyond the tumor edge. The specimen was distant non-tumor lung tissue. V usage is TRBV20-1 and J usage is TRBJ2-2; D tentatively fits TRBD1 or TRBD2 (5 bases each). This sequence was found in a woman aged 60-70 years with non-small cell lung cancer. The CDR3 DNA reads as TGCAGTGCCAGAGGGGCAGATACGAAGACCGGGGAGCTGTTTTTT. Protein sequence: CSARGADTKTGELFF.